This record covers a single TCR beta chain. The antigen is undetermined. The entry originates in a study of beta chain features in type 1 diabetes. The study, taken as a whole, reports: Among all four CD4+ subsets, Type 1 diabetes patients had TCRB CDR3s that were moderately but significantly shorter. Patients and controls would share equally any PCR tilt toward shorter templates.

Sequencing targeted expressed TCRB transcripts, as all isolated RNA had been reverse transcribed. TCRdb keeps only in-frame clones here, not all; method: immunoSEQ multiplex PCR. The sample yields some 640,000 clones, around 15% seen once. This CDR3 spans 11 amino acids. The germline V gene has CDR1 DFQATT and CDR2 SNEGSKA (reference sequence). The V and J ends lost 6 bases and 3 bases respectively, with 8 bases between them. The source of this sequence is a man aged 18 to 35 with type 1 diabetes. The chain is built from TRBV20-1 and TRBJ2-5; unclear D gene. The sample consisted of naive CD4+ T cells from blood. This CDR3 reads CSAILEETQYF. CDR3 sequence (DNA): TGCAGTGCCATATTAGAAGAGACCCAGTACTTC.